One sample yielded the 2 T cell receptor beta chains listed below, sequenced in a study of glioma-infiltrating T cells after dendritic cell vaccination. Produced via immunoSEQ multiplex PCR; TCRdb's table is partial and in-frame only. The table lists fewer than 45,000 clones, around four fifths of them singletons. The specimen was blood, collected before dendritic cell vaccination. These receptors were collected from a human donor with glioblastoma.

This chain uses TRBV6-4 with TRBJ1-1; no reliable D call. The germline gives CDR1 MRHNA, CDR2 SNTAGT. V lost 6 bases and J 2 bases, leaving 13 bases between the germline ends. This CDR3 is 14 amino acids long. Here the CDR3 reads CASRPQARNTEAFF. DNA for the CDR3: TGTGCCAGCAGACCCCAGGCCCGTAACACTGAAGCTTTCTTT.

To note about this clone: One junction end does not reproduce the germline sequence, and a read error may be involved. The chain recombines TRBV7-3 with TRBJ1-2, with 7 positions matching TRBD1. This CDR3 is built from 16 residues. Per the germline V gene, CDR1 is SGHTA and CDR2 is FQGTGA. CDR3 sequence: CASSLTGGGENYGYPF. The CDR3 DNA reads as TGTGCCAGCAGCTTAACAGGGGGCGGAGAAAACTATGGCTACCCCTTC.